These 3 T cell receptor beta chains originate from one sample sequenced in a study of T cell repertoires in cytomegalovirus infection. Using its own MiXCR run on the reads, TCRdb lists one record per CDR3 protein. The data contain about 740,000 distinct CDR3 sequences, 35% of them singletons. Specimen: PBMCs. Receptors originate from a human donor in good health (CMV status not recorded). Some clones in this sample may be carry-over from other donors' samples.

The chain couples TRBV2 to TRBJ2-2; no reliable D call. Trimming pared 8 bases from V and 4 bases from J, leaving 14 bases between. The CDR3 has 14 amino acids. CDR1 is SNHLY, CDR2 FYNNEI, per germline. CDR3 amino acids: CASLAVLSTGELFF. The CDR3 region has the DNA TGTGCCAGCTTAGCAGTATTAAGCACCGGGGAGCTGTTTTTT.

The chain is built from TRBV4-1 and TRBJ1-1; D unresolved. The germline V and J ends were trimmed by 1 base and 0 bases, with 9 bases remaining between them. The CDR3 has 15 residues. CDR1 and CDR2 from the germline V gene are MGHRA and YSYEKL. CDR3 protein: CASSQGLAVNTEAFF. CDR3 nucleotides: TGCGCCAGCAGCCAAGGGTTGGCAGTGAACACTGAAGCTTTCTTT.

This chain uses TRBV12-3 or TRBV12-4 with TRBJ2-7, with 11 nucleotides matching TRBD2. The V gene end was trimmed by 5 bases and the J gene end by 0 bases; junction bases not matched to a gene: 6. This CDR3 region has 16 residues. The CDR3 coding sequence is TGTGCCAGCAGTGAGACTAGCGGGATTAGCTCCTACGAGCAGTACTTC. Translation: CASSETSGISSYEQYF.